This is a list of T cell receptor beta chains from one sample in a study of shared clonotypes between healthy human individuals. Only in-frame clones appear in the TCRdb table, and some are missing; sequencing was by immunoSEQ multiplex PCR. Of 490,000 or so clones detected, over 65% appear once; the ten largest clones hold around 13%. Sequencing input: PBMCs. The receptors come from a woman in her thirties or forties in good health. Some clones in this sample may be carry-over from other donors' samples. The CDR3 runs from the conserved cysteine through the conserved F or W. The order of the fields is clone size, V gene, J gene, D gene, CDR3 DNA, CDR3 protein. The D gene is left open where the match is weak. Rows give clone size only sometimes, using once, few, many, or a class for an expanded clone.

few	TRBV11-2	TRBJ2-3	-	TGTGCCAGCAGCTTAGATCCTAGGGGCAGGGGCACAGATACGCAGTATTTT	CASSLDPRGRGTDTQYF
-	TRBV7-3	TRBJ2-3	TRBD2	TGTGCCAGCAGCCAACATAGCGGGAGGGCTACAGATACGCAGTATTTT	CASSQHSGRATDTQYF
-	TRBV28	TRBJ1-1	TRBD1	TGTGCCAGCAGATGGGACAGGGACGATGAAGCTTTCTTT	CASRWDRDDEAFF
-	TRBV19	TRBJ2-4	-	TGTGCCAGTAGATCTGTCCACTTGGACCCGGCCAAAAACATTCAGTACTTC	CASRSVHLDPAKNIQYF
few	TRBV6-6	TRBJ1-3	TRBD1	TGTGCCAGCAGTTACTTGCAGGGGGAGGGAAACACCATATATTTT	CASSYLQGEGNTIYF
once	TRBV27	TRBJ2-1	TRBD1	TGTGCCAGCAGTTTCCCGGGACAGCTATACAATGAGCAGTTCTTC	CASSFPGQLYNEQFF
-	TRBV10-2	TRBJ2-1	TRBD2	TGCGCCAGCAGTGACCGGGGGACTAGCGTCTACAATGAGCAGTTCTTC	CASSDRGTSVYNEQFF
-	TRBV30	TRBJ1-5	-	TGTGCCTGGAGTGTAACGGGCAATCAGCCCCAGCATTTT	CAWSVTGNQPQHF
many	TRBV19	TRBJ1-2	TRBD1	TGTGCCAGTAGTCCCGGACAGGGGGTATACTATGGCTACACCTTC	CASSPGQGVYYGYTF
-	TRBV7-9	TRBJ2-2	-	TGTGCCAGCAGCTTAGCGGACGGCCCAGCGGGTTGGACCGGGGAGCTGTTTTTT	CASSLADGPAGWTGELFF
many	TRBV30	TRBJ1-1	-	TGTGCCTGGAGGGACTCTGGGGACACTGAAGCTTTCTTT	CAWRDSGDTEAFF
few	TRBV19	TRBJ1-3	-	TGTGCCAGTAGTATTCTCGGAAACACCATATATTTT	CASSILGNTIYF
-	TRBV28	TRBJ1-5	-	TGTGCCAGCAGTTCTGGGGGTCAGCCCCAGCATTTT	CASSSGGQPQHF
-	TRBV2	TRBJ1-5	-	TGTGCCAGCAGTGACTTCATTCAGCCCCAGCATTTT	CASSDFIQPQHF
-	TRBV10-2	TRBJ2-7	-	TGCGCCAGCAGTGAATACAGGGACCCCTACGAGCAGTACTTC	CASSEYRDPYEQYF
-	TRBV7-2	TRBJ2-2	-	TGTGCCAGCAGCTTAGCCGTAGGGACTGGGGAGCTGTTTTTT	CASSLAVGTGELFF
-	TRBV5-1	TRBJ1-2	-	TGCGCCAGCAGCTCCGAGGGGTCTAACTATGGCTACACCTTC	CASSSEGSNYGYTF
-	TRBV4-1	TRBJ2-1	-	TGCGCCAGCAGCCAAGATCCAGGCTATGAGCAGTTCTTC	CASSQDPGYEQFF
-	TRBV4-2	TRBJ2-5	TRBD2	TGTGCCAGCAGCCAAGGAAGGACTAGCGGACAAGAGACCCAGTACTTC	CASSQGRTSGQETQYF
-	TRBV9	TRBJ1-5	-	TGTGCCAGCAGCGCAGATCTAAATAGCAATCAGCCCCAGCATTTT	CASSADLNSNQPQHF
-	TRBV6-1	TRBJ1-2	-	TGTGCCAGCAGTGAAGTAGCGGAATCGGCGGGCTATGGCTACACCTTC	CASSEVAESAGYGYTF
-	TRBV9	TRBJ2-1	TRBD1	TGTGCCAGCAGCACAAGACAGGGGAGCTCCTACAATGAGCAGTTCTTC	CASSTRQGSSYNEQFF
once	TRBV15	TRBJ2-7	-	TGTGCCACCAGCAGAGATCCCCCGGGACTCGGATCCTACGAGCAGTACTTC	CATSRDPPGLGSYEQYF
-	TRBV25-1	TRBJ2-5	TRBD2	TGTGCCAGCAACCCGCCGGGGGTAGCGGGGCCGCAAGAGACCCAGTACTTC	CASNPPGVAGPQETQYF
-	TRBV19	TRBJ2-7	-	TGTGCCAGTAGTCCCTCTTCCTACGAGCAGTACTTC	CASSPSSYEQYF
-	TRBV18	TRBJ1-5	-	TGTGCCAGCTCGCCGGGGCAGGGGAATCAGCCCCAGCATTTT	CASSPGQGNQPQHF
-	TRBV5-1	TRBJ2-7	TRBD2	TGCGCCAGCAGCTTGTATCAAGCGGGAGTATCCGAGCAGTACTTC	CASSLYQAGVSEQYF